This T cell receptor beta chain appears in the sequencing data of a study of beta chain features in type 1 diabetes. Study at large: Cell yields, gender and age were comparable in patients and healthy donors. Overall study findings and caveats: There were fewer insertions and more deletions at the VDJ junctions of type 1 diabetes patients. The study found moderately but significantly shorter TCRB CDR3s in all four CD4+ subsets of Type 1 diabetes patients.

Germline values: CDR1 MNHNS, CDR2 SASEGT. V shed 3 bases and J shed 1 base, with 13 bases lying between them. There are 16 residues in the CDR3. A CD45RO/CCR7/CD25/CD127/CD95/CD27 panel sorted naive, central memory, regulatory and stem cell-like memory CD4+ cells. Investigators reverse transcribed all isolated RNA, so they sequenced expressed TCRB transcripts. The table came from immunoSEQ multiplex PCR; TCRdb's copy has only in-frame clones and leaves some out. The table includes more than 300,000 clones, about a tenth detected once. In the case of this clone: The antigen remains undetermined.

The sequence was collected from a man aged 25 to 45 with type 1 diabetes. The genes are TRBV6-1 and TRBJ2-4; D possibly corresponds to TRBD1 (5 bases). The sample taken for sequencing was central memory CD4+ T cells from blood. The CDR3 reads CASSDPGYEAKNIQYF. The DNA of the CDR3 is TGTGCCAGCAGTGACCCAGGGTATGAGGCCAAAAACATTCAGTACTTC.